A selection of T cell receptor beta chains follows, all from one sample in a study of cytomegalovirus exposure and HLA in healthy donors. Sequencing used immunoSEQ multiplex PCR; TCRdb keeps in-frame clones, though not all of them. In the table there are over 90,000 clones, about four fifths of which are singletons. The sequencing input was PBMCs. The receptors originated from a female donor in good health and CMV-seropositive. Each CDR3 is given with its conserved first and last residue. The D gene is left open where the match is weak. Clone size is stated in some rows and not others, as once, few, many or a class when expanded.

V gene: TRBV7-6; clone size: .; J gene: TRBJ2-7; D gene: TRBD2; CDR3 DNA: TGTGCCAGCAGCTTCCTTGCGGGAGTTCGGAACGAGCAGTACTTC; CDR3 protein: CASSFLAGVRNEQYF
V gene: TRBV7-6; clone size: .; J gene: TRBJ1-5; D gene: .; CDR3 DNA: TGTGCCAGCAGCTCCCACCAGGCTAATAGCAATCAGCCCCAGCATTTT; CDR3 protein: CASSSHQANSNQPQHF
V gene: TRBV19; clone size: few; J gene: TRBJ2-2; D gene: .; CDR3 DNA: TGTGCCAGTAGGTGGGGGGTTCCACCCGGGGAGCTGTTTTTT; CDR3 protein: CASRWGVPPGELFF
V gene: TRBV2; clone size: once; J gene: TRBJ2-7; D gene: TRBD2; CDR3 DNA: TGTGCCAGCAGTGAGCTATATGGCGGGAGGGGTGAGCAGTACTTC; CDR3 protein: CASSELYGGRGEQYF
V gene: TRBV10-3; clone size: .; J gene: TRBJ2-2; D gene: .; CDR3 DNA: TGTGCCATCAGTGAGGCGAGAGCGGCCAACACCGGGGAGCTGTTTTTT; CDR3 protein: CAISEARAANTGELFF
V gene: TRBV28; clone size: .; J gene: TRBJ2-7; D gene: .; CDR3 DNA: TGTGCCAGCAGCACAGGGATAGGTTACGAGCAGTACTTC; CDR3 protein: CASSTGIGYEQYF
V gene: TRBV19; clone size: few; J gene: TRBJ1-6; D gene: .; CDR3 DNA: TGTGCCAGTAGTATACAGGGAAGGGGTAATTCACCCCTCCACTTT; CDR3 protein: CASSIQGRGNSPLHF
V gene: TRBV27; clone size: .; J gene: TRBJ1-1; D gene: .; CDR3 DNA: TGTGCCAGCGGACACAGGTCAACGAACACTGAAGCTTTCTTT; CDR3 protein: CASGHRSTNTEAFF
V gene: TRBV27; clone size: .; J gene: TRBJ2-1; D gene: TRBD2; CDR3 DNA: TGTGCCAGCCGACTAGCAGGTAATGAGCAGTTCTTC; CDR3 protein: CASRLAGNEQFF
V gene: TRBV11-2; clone size: .; J gene: TRBJ1-1; D gene: TRBD1; CDR3 DNA: TGTGCCAGCAGCTTCCCGGGACAGGGAAAACCGAACACTGAAGCTTTCTTT; CDR3 protein: CASSFPGQGKPNTEAFF
V gene: TRBV6-5; clone size: .; J gene: TRBJ2-1; D gene: TRBD1; CDR3 DNA: TGTGCCAGCAGCCGCGACAGGGTTCTCAGCAATGAGCAGTTCTTC; CDR3 protein: CASSRDRVLSNEQFF
V gene: TRBV29-1; clone size: .; J gene: TRBJ2-1; D gene: TRBD2; CDR3 DNA: TGCAGCGGCGGGGGCTCCTACAATGAGCAGTTCTTC; CDR3 protein: CSGGGSYNEQFF
V gene: TRBV11-2; clone size: .; J gene: TRBJ2-5; D gene: .; CDR3 DNA: TGTGCCAGCAGCTTAGTGTCCGGGACCCAGTACTTC; CDR3 protein: CASSLVSGTQYF
V gene: TRBV7-3; clone size: .; J gene: TRBJ2-2; D gene: .; CDR3 DNA: TGTGCCAGCAGCGGCCTGAACACCGGGGAGCTGTTTTTT; CDR3 protein: CASSGLNTGELFF
V gene: TRBV6-5; clone size: .; J gene: TRBJ1-6; D gene: .; CDR3 DNA: TGTGCCAGCAGTTACTCCGGAGATTCACCCCTCCACTTT; CDR3 protein: CASSYSGDSPLHF
V gene: TRBV29-1; clone size: .; J gene: TRBJ1-1; D gene: .; CDR3 DNA: TGCAGCGGGGGGGTTCGCTTTGAAGCTTTCTTT; CDR3 protein: CSGGVRFEAFF
V gene: TRBV7-9; clone size: .; J gene: TRBJ2-7; D gene: TRBD1; CDR3 DNA: TGTGCCAGCAGCTTAACGGGACAGGGCGAGCAGTACTTC; CDR3 protein: CASSLTGQGEQYF
V gene: TRBV30; clone size: .; J gene: TRBJ2-5; D gene: .; CDR3 DNA: TGTGCCTGGAGTAGGGGGGAGGGCCTAAAGACCCAGTACTTC; CDR3 protein: CAWSRGEGLKTQYF
V gene: TRBV30; clone size: .; J gene: TRBJ2-1; D gene: .; CDR3 DNA: TGTGCCTGGGACTTAAACCGGGACAAGCAGTTCTTC; CDR3 protein: CAWDLNRDKQFF
V gene: TRBV19; clone size: few; J gene: TRBJ1-1; D gene: .; CDR3 DNA: TGTGCCAGTAGTTCTCAGTGGAACACTGAAGCTTTCTTT; CDR3 protein: CASSSQWNTEAFF
V gene: TRBV4-3; clone size: .; J gene: TRBJ2-3; D gene: TRBD2; CDR3 DNA: TGCGCCAGCAGCCAAGATTGGCGGGGGTGGGATACGCAGTATTTT; CDR3 protein: CASSQDWRGWDTQYF
V gene: TRBV7-2; clone size: few; J gene: TRBJ1-2; D gene: .; CDR3 DNA: TGTGCCAGCAGCTTACGCCCAGGGTGGGGGGATGGCTACACCTTC; CDR3 protein: CASSLRPGWGDGYTF
V gene: TRBV5-4; clone size: .; J gene: TRBJ2-1; D gene: TRBD2; CDR3 DNA: TGTGCCAGCAGCGGGCGGACTAGCTGGGAGCAGTTCTTC; CDR3 protein: CASSGRTSWEQFF
V gene: TRBV2; clone size: .; J gene: TRBJ1-1; D gene: .; CDR3 DNA: TGTGCCAGCAGGGCCGAGACAAGGACTGAAGCTTTCTTT; CDR3 protein: CASRAETRTEAFF
V gene: TRBV4-2; clone size: .; J gene: TRBJ1-1; D gene: .; CDR3 DNA: TGTGCCAGCAGCCAAGAATTCGGGGGAGCTTTCTTT; CDR3 protein: CASSQEFGGAFF
V gene: TRBV9; clone size: .; J gene: TRBJ1-2; D gene: .; CDR3 DNA: TGTGCCAGCTCTGAAAGACAAGAACAGGGAGGGTATGGCTACACCTTC; CDR3 protein: CASSERQEQGGYGYTF
V gene: TRBV7-7; clone size: .; J gene: TRBJ2-7; D gene: TRBD1; CDR3 DNA: TGTGCTAGCAGCTTAGGACAGGGAGACGAGCAGTACTTC; CDR3 protein: CASSLGQGDEQYF
V gene: TRBV15; clone size: once; J gene: TRBJ1-1; D gene: .; CDR3 DNA: TGTGCCACCAGCAGAGAAACAGGGATCACTGAAGCTTTCTTT; CDR3 protein: CATSRETGITEAFF
V gene: TRBV5-1; clone size: .; J gene: TRBJ2-3; D gene: TRBD1; CDR3 DNA: TGCGCCAGCAGCCTCGTCGGACAGGGCACAGATACGCAGTATTTT; CDR3 protein: CASSLVGQGTDTQYF
V gene: TRBV28; clone size: .; J gene: TRBJ2-7; D gene: .; CDR3 DNA: TGTGCCAGCACCGAGACACAGGCCTCCTACGAGCAGTACTTC; CDR3 protein: CASTETQASYEQYF
V gene: TRBV6-6; clone size: few; J gene: TRBJ1-3; D gene: .; CDR3 DNA: TGTGCCAGCAGTTACGGGGCGCCCTCTGGAAACACCATATATTTT; CDR3 protein: CASSYGAPSGNTIYF
V gene: TRBV4-1; clone size: .; J gene: TRBJ2-2; D gene: TRBD2; CDR3 DNA: TGCGCCAGCAGCCAACCTGGACTAGCGGGGGGACGCACCGGGGAGCTGTTTTTT; CDR3 protein: CASSQPGLAGGRTGELFF
V gene: TRBV7-6; clone size: .; J gene: TRBJ2-7; D gene: .; CDR3 DNA: TGTGCCAGCAGCCCAGTACCCTCCTACGAGCAGTACTTC; CDR3 protein: CASSPVPSYEQYF
V gene: TRBV18; clone size: .; J gene: TRBJ1-1; D gene: .; CDR3 DNA: TGTGCCAGCTCACCACAGCCCAACACTGAAGCTTTCTTT; CDR3 protein: CASSPQPNTEAFF
V gene: TRBV6-5; clone size: .; J gene: TRBJ2-2; D gene: TRBD2; CDR3 DNA: TGTGCCAGCACCGCCGGACTAGCGGGGGCCGGGGAGCTGTTTTTT; CDR3 protein: CASTAGLAGAGELFF
V gene: TRBV13; clone size: .; J gene: TRBJ1-2; D gene: .; CDR3 DNA: TGTGCCAGCAGCGTTACGGGAAGCTTGAACTATGGCTACACCTTC; CDR3 protein: CASSVTGSLNYGYTF